The clone carrying this T cell receptor delta chain was observed a handful of times. The TCRdb record carries a much larger clone's protein, which differs from this DNA's translation at residue 8; a read error is the likely cause, and the protein listed here is the DNA translation. This sample is part of a study of γδ T cells in repeated Plasmodium falciparum infection. Study background: Donors had four controlled P. falciparum NF54 infections over roughly 590 days.

TCRdb re-called the multiplex PCR reads via CATT. The sample records about 50,000 delta-chain clones, roughly 1.9% being singletons. Flow sorting of PBMC yielded separate Vgamma9/Vdelta2+ and Vdelta2-negative gammadelta T cell populations for bulk repertoire analysis. Germline CDR1 is TSWWSYY and CDR2 is QGS. V was clipped by 1 base and J by 6 bases, with 12 bases between them. This CDR3 has 13 amino acids. The receptor was derived from a pool of human donors (malaria-infected and uninfected, not separated). Sequencing was performed on gamma-delta T cells from blood. The rearrangement joins TRDV1 to TRDJ4; D gene unclear. The J gene, left out of TCRdb, was set here by checking the DNA against germline. The CDR3 coding sequence is TGTGCTCTTGGGGAACGCGGAGATGGGACCCTGATCTTT. Translation gives CALGERGDGTLIF.